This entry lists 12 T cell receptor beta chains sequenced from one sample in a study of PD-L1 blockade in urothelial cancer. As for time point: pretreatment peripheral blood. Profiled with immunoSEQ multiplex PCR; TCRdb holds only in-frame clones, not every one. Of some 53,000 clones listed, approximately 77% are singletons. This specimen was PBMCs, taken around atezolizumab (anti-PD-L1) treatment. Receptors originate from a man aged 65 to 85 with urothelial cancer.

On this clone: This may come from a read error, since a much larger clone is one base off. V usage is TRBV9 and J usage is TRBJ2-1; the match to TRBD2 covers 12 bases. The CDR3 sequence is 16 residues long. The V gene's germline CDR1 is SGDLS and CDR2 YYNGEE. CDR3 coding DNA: TGTACCAGCACCGACCGGACTAGCGGGACTCACAATGAGCAGTTCTTC. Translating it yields CTSTDRTSGTHNEQFF.

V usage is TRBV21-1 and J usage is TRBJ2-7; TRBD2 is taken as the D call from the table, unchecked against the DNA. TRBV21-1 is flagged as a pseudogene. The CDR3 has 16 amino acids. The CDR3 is CASSRGLAGVGDEQYF. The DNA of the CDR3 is TGTGCCAGCAGCAGGGGACTAGCGGGAGTCGGCGACGAGCAGTACTTC.

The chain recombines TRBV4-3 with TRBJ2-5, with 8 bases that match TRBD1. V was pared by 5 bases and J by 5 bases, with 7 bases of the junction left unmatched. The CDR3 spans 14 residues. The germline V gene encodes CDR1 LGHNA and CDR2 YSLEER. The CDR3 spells CASSEQGARETQYF. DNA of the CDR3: TGCGCCAGCAGCGAGCAGGGGGCGCGGGAGACCCAGTACTTC.

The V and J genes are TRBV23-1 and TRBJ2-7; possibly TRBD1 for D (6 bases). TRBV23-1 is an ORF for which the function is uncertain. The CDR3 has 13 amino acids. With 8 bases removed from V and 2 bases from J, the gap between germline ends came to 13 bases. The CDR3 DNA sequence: TGCGCCAGCGTCGGGACAACCACCTACGAGCAGTACTTC. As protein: CASVGTTTYEQYF.

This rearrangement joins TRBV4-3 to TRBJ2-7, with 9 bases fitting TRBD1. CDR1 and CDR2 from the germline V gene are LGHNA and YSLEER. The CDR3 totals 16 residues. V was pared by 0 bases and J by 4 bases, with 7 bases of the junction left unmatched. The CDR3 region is CASSQDTGTGNYEQYF. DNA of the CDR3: TGCGCCAGCAGCCAAGACACCGGGACAGGGAATTACGAGCAGTACTTC.

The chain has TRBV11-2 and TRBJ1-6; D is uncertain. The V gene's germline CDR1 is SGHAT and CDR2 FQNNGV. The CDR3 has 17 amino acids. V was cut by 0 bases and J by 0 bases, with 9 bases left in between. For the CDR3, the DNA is TGTGCCAGCAGCTTAGATCGGAGGAGCTCCTATAATTCACCCCTCCACTTT. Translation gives CASSLDRRSSYNSPLHF.

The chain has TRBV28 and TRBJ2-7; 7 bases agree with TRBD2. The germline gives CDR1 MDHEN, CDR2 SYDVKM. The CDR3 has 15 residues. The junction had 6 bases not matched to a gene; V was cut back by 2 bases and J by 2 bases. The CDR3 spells CASSLSGTITYEQYF. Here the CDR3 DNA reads TGTGCCAGCAGTTTAAGCGGGACCATCACCTACGAGCAGTACTTC.

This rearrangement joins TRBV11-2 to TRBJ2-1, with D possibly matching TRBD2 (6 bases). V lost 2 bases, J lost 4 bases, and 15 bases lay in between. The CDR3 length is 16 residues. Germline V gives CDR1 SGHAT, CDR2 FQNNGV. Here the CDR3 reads CASSLYSGPPYNEQFF. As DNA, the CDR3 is TGTGCCAGCAGCTTATACAGCGGGCCACCGTACAATGAGCAGTTCTTC.

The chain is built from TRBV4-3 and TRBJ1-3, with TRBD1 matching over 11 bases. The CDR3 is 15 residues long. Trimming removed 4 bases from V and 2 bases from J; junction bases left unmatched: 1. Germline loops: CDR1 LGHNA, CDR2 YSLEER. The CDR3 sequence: CASSRDRGTGNTIYF. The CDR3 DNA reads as TGCGCCAGCAGCCGGGACAGGGGGACTGGAAACACCATATATTTT.

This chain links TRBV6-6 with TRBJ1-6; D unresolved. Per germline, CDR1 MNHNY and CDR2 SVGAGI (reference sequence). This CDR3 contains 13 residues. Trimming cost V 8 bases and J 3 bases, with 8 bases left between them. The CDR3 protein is CASWASYNSPLHF. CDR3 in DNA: TGTGCCAGCTGGGCCAGCTATAATTCACCCCTCCACTTT.

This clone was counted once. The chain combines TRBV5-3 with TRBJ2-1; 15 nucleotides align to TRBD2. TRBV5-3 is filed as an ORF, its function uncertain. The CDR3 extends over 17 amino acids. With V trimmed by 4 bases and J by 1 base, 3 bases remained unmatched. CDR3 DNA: TGTGCCAGAAGCGGACTAGCGGGGGGGGGATCCTACAATGAGCAGTTCTTC. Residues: CARSGLAGGGSYNEQFF.

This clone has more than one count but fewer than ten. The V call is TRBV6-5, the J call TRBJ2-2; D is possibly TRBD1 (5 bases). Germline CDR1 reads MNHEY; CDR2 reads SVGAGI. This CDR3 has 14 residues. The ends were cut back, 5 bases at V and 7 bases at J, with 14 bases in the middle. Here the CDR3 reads CASSQGARSGELFF. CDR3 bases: TGTGCCAGCAGTCAAGGGGCCCGGAGCGGGGAGCTGTTTTTT.